Listed below are T cell receptor beta chains from one sample, sequenced in a study of blood T cell repertoires in COVID-19. Repertoires were generated with immunoSEQ multiplex PCR, while TCRdb's copy carries only in-frame clones and drops some. The repertoire holds roughly 150,000 clones, with approximately 86% as singletons. Sequenced input: peripheral blood. The receptors come from an elderly man with COVID-19, enrolled during active disease. Each CDR3 is given with its conserved first and last residue. Each record gives: V gene, clone size, D gene, J gene, CDR3 protein, CDR3 DNA. A D gene is named only where the DNA matches it firmly. Size is stated for part of the rows, as once, few or many counts, or as a class when the clone is expanded.

V gene: TRBV5-4
clone size: -
D gene: TRBD2
J gene: TRBJ2-3
CDR3 protein: CATLAGTSTDTQYF
CDR3 DNA: TGTGCCACCCTAGCGGGGACCAGCACAGATACGCAGTATTTT

V gene: TRBV6-5
clone size: -
D gene: -
J gene: TRBJ1-5
CDR3 protein: CASSTGPRGNQPQHF
CDR3 DNA: TGTGCCAGCAGTACGGGCCCGAGGGGCAATCAGCCCCAGCATTTT

V gene: TRBV25-1
clone size: -
D gene: -
J gene: TRBJ1-6
CDR3 protein: CASSDIGGYNSPLHF
CDR3 DNA: TGTGCCAGCAGTGACATCGGGGGCTATAATTCACCCCTCCACTTT

V gene: TRBV18
clone size: once
D gene: TRBD1
J gene: TRBJ1-5
CDR3 protein: CASSIGTGLNQPQHF
CDR3 DNA: TGTGCCAGCTCAATCGGGACAGGGTTAAATCAGCCCCAGCATTTT

V gene: TRBV5-6
clone size: -
D gene: TRBD1
J gene: TRBJ2-7
CDR3 protein: CASSSLDRGSSYEQYF
CDR3 DNA: TGTGCCAGCAGCTCACTGGACAGGGGAAGCTCCTACGAGCAGTACTTC

V gene: TRBV5-1
clone size: few
D gene: TRBD1
J gene: TRBJ1-1
CDR3 protein: CASRTGENTEAFF
CDR3 DNA: TGCGCCAGCAGAACAGGGGAGAACACTGAAGCTTTCTTT

V gene: TRBV21-1
clone size: -
D gene: -
J gene: TRBJ2-7
CDR3 protein: CASSKARRRSDYEQYF
CDR3 DNA: TGTGCCAGCAGCAAAGCTAGGAGACGGTCAGACTACGAGCAGTACTTC

V gene: TRBV6-5
clone size: -
D gene: -
J gene: TRBJ1-5
CDR3 protein: CASSLLGAGQPQHF
CDR3 DNA: TGTGCCAGCAGCTTATTGGGCGCGGGGCAGCCCCAGCATTTT

V gene: TRBV7-2
clone size: -
D gene: -
J gene: TRBJ1-3
CDR3 protein: CASSQGGGRYSGNTIYF
CDR3 DNA: TGTGCCAGCAGCCAAGGGGGGGGACGGTACTCTGGAAACACCATATATTTT

V gene: TRBV11-2
clone size: -
D gene: -
J gene: TRBJ2-5
CDR3 protein: CASSLGQRGTQYF
CDR3 DNA: TGTGCCAGCAGCTTAGGTCAGAGAGGGACCCAGTACTTC

V gene: TRBV6-6
clone size: -
D gene: -
J gene: TRBJ1-5
CDR3 protein: CASSFRQAHSNQPQHF
CDR3 DNA: TGTGCCAGCAGTTTTCGACAGGCTCATAGCAATCAGCCCCAGCATTTT

V gene: TRBV11-2
clone size: -
D gene: TRBD1
J gene: TRBJ2-7
CDR3 protein: CASSRGQGGEQYF
CDR3 DNA: TGTGCCAGCAGCAGGGGACAGGGAGGGGAGCAGTACTTC

V gene: TRBV5-6
clone size: -
D gene: -
J gene: TRBJ1-1
CDR3 protein: CASSFDSVNTEAFF
CDR3 DNA: TGTGCCAGCAGCTTCGACAGTGTGAACACTGAAGCTTTCTTT

V gene: TRBV28
clone size: once
D gene: -
J gene: TRBJ2-7
CDR3 protein: CASADMYRSYEQYF
CDR3 DNA: TGTGCCAGCGCTGATATGTACAGATCCTACGAGCAGTACTTC

V gene: TRBV6-1
clone size: -
D gene: -
J gene: TRBJ2-3
CDR3 protein: CASSDPVRGQLRDTQYF
CDR3 DNA: TGTGCCAGCAGTGATCCCGTTCGCGGACAGCTGAGGGATACGCAGTATTTT

V gene: TRBV24-1
clone size: -
D gene: -
J gene: TRBJ2-3
CDR3 protein: CATGAGRGSTDTQYF
CDR3 DNA: TGTGCCACCGGTGCGGGGCGGGGTAGCACAGATACGCAGTATTTT

V gene: TRBV5-5
clone size: -
D gene: TRBD1
J gene: TRBJ1-1
CDR3 protein: CASSFLDRGNTEAFF
CDR3 DNA: TGTGCCAGCAGCTTCCTGGACAGGGGAAACACTGAAGCTTTCTTT

V gene: TRBV2
clone size: -
D gene: TRBD1
J gene: TRBJ1-2
CDR3 protein: CASRPGTGYGYTF
CDR3 DNA: TGTGCCAGCAGACCCGGGACAGGGTATGGCTACACCTTC

V gene: TRBV10-1
clone size: few
D gene: TRBD1
J gene: TRBJ1-1
CDR3 protein: CASSVCRGGLNTEAFF
CDR3 DNA: TGCGCCAGCAGTGTCTGTAGAGGGGGCTTGAACACTGAAGCTTTCTTT

V gene: TRBV23-1
clone size: -
D gene: TRBD2
J gene: TRBJ2-1
CDR3 protein: CASSRTIGLANYNEQFF
CDR3 DNA: TGCGCCAGCAGTCGAACGATAGGACTAGCGAATTACAATGAGCAGTTCTTC

V gene: TRBV19
clone size: -
D gene: -
J gene: TRBJ1-2
CDR3 protein: CASSIAAGHYGYTF
CDR3 DNA: TGTGCCAGTAGTATCGCCGCGGGGCACTATGGCTACACCTTC

V gene: TRBV18
clone size: -
D gene: TRBD1
J gene: TRBJ2-7
CDR3 protein: CASSLGQGFYEQYF
CDR3 DNA: TGTGCCAGCTCACTGGGACAGGGATTCTACGAGCAGTACTTC

V gene: TRBV3-1/TRBV3-2
clone size: -
D gene: -
J gene: TRBJ2-7
CDR3 protein: CASSQARRLGEQYF
CDR3 DNA: TGTGCCAGCAGCCAAGCCAGGCGCCTCGGCGAGCAGTACTTC

V gene: TRBV4-2
clone size: -
D gene: -
J gene: TRBJ1-2
CDR3 protein: CASSQGHLNYGYTF
CDR3 DNA: TGTGCCAGCAGCCAAGGACACCTTAACTATGGCTACACCTTC

V gene: TRBV5-4
clone size: -
D gene: TRBD1
J gene: TRBJ1-6
CDR3 protein: CASSRGTDYNSPLHF
CDR3 DNA: TGTGCCAGCAGCCGGGGGACAGACTATAATTCACCCCTCCACTTT

V gene: TRBV19
clone size: -
D gene: -
J gene: TRBJ1-3
CDR3 protein: CASSTTGIGNTIYF
CDR3 DNA: TGTGCCAGTAGTACCACAGGGATCGGAAACACCATATATTTT

V gene: TRBV5-6
clone size: -
D gene: TRBD1
J gene: TRBJ1-2
CDR3 protein: CASSAYSTGGGYGYTF
CDR3 DNA: TGTGCCAGCAGCGCATATTCAACAGGGGGAGGCTATGGCTACACCTTC

V gene: TRBV29-1
clone size: -
D gene: -
J gene: TRBJ1-2
CDR3 protein: CSVEDRGSRLGGYTF
CDR3 DNA: TGCAGCGTTGAAGATAGGGGCAGCCGACTGGGTGGCTACACCTTC

V gene: TRBV12-5
clone size: -
D gene: TRBD1
J gene: TRBJ1-4
CDR3 protein: CASGLDRVEKLFF
CDR3 DNA: TGTGCTAGTGGTTTAGACAGGGTCGAAAAACTGTTTTTT

V gene: TRBV7-8
clone size: -
D gene: -
J gene: TRBJ1-6
CDR3 protein: CASSLRTDPNSPLHF
CDR3 DNA: TGTGCCAGCAGCTTACGAACAGATCCTAATTCACCCCTCCACTTT

V gene: TRBV6-6
clone size: once
D gene: -
J gene: TRBJ1-6
CDR3 protein: CASSHGTTTNSPLHF
CDR3 DNA: TGTGCCAGCAGTCACGGGACAACCACTAATTCACCCCTCCACTTT

V gene: TRBV7-7
clone size: few
D gene: TRBD2
J gene: TRBJ2-5
CDR3 protein: CASSLAASGGGETQYF
CDR3 DNA: TGTGCCAGCAGCTTAGCGGCTAGCGGGGGAGGAGAGACCCAGTACTTC

V gene: TRBV6-5
clone size: -
D gene: -
J gene: TRBJ1-1
CDR3 protein: CASSYHGTVNTEAFF
CDR3 DNA: TGTGCCAGCAGTTATCACGGGACTGTGAACACTGAAGCTTTCTTT

V gene: TRBV19
clone size: -
D gene: TRBD2
J gene: TRBJ2-1
CDR3 protein: CASSSVGLSGGPVYNEQFF
CDR3 DNA: TGTGCCAGTAGTAGCGTCGGACTAAGCGGGGGGCCTGTCTACAATGAGCAGTTCTTC

V gene: TRBV6-6
clone size: few
D gene: -
J gene: TRBJ1-5
CDR3 protein: CASVLAGPVEPQHF
CDR3 DNA: TGTGCCAGCGTCCTGGCAGGCCCCGTGGAGCCCCAGCATTTT

V gene: TRBV10-3
clone size: -
D gene: -
J gene: TRBJ1-4
CDR3 protein: CAISEFSAGSGEKLFF
CDR3 DNA: TGTGCCATCAGTGAGTTTAGCGCCGGGTCCGGTGAAAAACTGTTTTTT

V gene: TRBV6-5
clone size: -
D gene: TRBD1
J gene: TRBJ1-2
CDR3 protein: CASSNRGYGYTF
CDR3 DNA: TGTGCCAGCAGTAACAGGGGCTATGGCTACACCTTC

V gene: TRBV20-1
clone size: -
D gene: TRBD1
J gene: TRBJ2-2
CDR3 protein: CSASQGAGTGELFF
CDR3 DNA: TGCAGTGCTAGTCAGGGGGCCGGCACCGGGGAGCTGTTTTTT

V gene: TRBV7-3
clone size: -
D gene: -
J gene: TRBJ1-1
CDR3 protein: CASSKQGPGTEAFF
CDR3 DNA: TGTGCCAGCAGCAAACAGGGACCTGGCACTGAAGCTTTCTTT

V gene: TRBV9
clone size: -
D gene: TRBD2
J gene: TRBJ2-1
CDR3 protein: CASSATGTSGGNEQFF
CDR3 DNA: TGTGCCAGCAGCGCCACTGGGACTAGCGGTGGCAATGAGCAGTTCTTC

V gene: TRBV2
clone size: -
D gene: -
J gene: TRBJ2-5
CDR3 protein: CASSAMETQYF
CDR3 DNA: TGTGCCAGCAGTGCCATGGAGACCCAGTACTTC

V gene: TRBV9
clone size: once
D gene: -
J gene: TRBJ1-2
CDR3 protein: CASSVAGVDGYTF
CDR3 DNA: TGTGCCAGCAGCGTAGCAGGGGTAGATGGCTACACCTTC